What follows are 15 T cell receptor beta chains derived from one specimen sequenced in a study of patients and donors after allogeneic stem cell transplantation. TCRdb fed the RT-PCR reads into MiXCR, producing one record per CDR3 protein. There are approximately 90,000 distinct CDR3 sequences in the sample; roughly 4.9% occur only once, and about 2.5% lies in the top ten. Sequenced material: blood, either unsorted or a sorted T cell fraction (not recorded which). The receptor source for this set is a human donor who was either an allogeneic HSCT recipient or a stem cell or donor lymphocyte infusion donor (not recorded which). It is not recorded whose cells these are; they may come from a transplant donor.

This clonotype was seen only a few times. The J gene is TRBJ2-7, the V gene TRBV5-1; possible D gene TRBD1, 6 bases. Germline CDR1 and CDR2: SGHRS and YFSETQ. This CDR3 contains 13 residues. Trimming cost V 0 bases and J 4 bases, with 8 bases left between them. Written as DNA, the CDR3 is TGCGCCAGCAGCTTGGGAGGACAGTACGAGCAGTACTTC. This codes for CASSLGGQYEQYF. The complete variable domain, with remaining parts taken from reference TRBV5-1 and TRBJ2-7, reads KAGVTQTPRYLIKTRGQQVTLSCSPISGHRSVSWYQQTPGQGLQFLFEYFSETQRNKGNFPGRFSGRQFSNSRSEMNVSTLELGDSALYLCASSLGGQYEQYFGPGTRLTVT.

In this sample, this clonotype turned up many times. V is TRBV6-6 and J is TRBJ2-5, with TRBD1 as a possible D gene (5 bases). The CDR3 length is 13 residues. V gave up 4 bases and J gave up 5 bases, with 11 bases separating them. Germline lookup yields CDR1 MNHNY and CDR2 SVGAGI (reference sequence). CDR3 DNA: TGTGCCAGCAGTTCTAGGGGCTGGGAGACCCAGTACTTC. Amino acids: CASSSRGWETQYF.

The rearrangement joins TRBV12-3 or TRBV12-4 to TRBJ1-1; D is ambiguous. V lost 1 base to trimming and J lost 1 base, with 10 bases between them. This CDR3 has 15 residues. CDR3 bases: TGTGCCAGCAGTTTAGGTTATCGGTCGAACACTGAAGCTTTCTTT. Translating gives CASSLGYRSNTEAFF.

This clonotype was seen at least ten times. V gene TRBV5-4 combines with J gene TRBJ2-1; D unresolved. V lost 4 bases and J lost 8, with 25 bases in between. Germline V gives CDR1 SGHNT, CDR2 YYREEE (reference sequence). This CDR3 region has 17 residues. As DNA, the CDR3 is TGTGCCAGCAGCGGACGGTCGACTTTCTTAGCATTCGATGAGCAGTTCTTC. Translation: CASSGRSTFLAFDEQFF.

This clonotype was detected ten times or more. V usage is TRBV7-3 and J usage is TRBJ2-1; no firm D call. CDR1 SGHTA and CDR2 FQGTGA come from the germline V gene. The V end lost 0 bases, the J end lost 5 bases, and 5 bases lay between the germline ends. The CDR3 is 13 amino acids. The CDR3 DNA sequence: TGTGCCAGCAGCTTAACGATAAACAATGAGCAGTTCTTC. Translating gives CASSLTINNEQFF.

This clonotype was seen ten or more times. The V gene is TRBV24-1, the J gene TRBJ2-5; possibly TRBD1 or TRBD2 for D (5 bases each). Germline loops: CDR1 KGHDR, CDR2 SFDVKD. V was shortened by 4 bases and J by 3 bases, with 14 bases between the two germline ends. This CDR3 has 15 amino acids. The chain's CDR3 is CATSDGLTVKETQYF. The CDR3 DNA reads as TGTGCCACCAGTGACGGACTGACAGTAAAAGAGACCCAGTACTTC.

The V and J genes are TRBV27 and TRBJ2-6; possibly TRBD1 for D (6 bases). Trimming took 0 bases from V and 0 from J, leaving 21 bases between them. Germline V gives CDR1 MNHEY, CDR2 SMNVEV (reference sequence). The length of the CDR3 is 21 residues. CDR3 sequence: CASSLSRGSWEGLSGANVLTF. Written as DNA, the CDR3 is TGTGCCAGCAGTTTATCGAGGGGGTCTTGGGAAGGGCTCTCTGGGGCCAACGTCCTGACTTTC.

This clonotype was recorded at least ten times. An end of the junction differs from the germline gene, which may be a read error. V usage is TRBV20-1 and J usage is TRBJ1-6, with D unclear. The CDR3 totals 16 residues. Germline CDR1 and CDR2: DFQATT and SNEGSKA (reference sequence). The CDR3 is CSAREFGSSYNSPLHF. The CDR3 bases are TGCAGTGCTCGAGAGTTCGGGAGCTCCTATAATTCACCCCTCCACTTT.

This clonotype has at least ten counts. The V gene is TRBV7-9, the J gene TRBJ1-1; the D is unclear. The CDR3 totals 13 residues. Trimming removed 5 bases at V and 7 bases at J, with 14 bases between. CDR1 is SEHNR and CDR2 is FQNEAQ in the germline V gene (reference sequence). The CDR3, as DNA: TGTGCCAGCAGCACCTCAGGTTACAGTGAAGCTTTCTTT. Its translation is CASSTSGYSEAFF. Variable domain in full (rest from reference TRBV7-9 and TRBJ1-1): DTGVSQNPRHKITKRGQNVTFRCDPISEHNRLYWYRQTLGQGPEFLTYFQNEAQLEKSRLLSDRFSAERPKGSFSTLEIQRTEQGDSAMYLCASSTSGYSEAFFGQGTRLTVV.

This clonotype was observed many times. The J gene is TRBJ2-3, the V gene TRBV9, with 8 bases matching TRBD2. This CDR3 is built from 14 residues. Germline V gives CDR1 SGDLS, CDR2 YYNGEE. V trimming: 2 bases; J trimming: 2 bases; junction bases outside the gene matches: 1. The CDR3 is CASSVSGNTDTQYF. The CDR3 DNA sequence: TGTGCCAGCAGCGTTAGCGGGAACACAGATACGCAGTATTTT.

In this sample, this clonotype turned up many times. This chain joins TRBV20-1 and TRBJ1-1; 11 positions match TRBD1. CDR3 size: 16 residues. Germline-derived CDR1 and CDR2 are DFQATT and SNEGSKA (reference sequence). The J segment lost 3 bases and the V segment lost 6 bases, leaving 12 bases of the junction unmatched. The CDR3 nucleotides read TGCAGTGCCAGGACGGTCCCGGGACAGGGGGACACTGAAGCTTTCTTT. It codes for CSARTVPGQGDTEAFF.

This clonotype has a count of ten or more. The CDR3 DNA is TGTGCCAGCAGCCATCCTAATCCCGGACTAGCGGGAGGGTCCGAGCAGTACTTC. It yields the protein CASSHPNPGLAGGSEQYF. The chain combines TRBV14 with TRBJ2-7; 15 bases match TRBD2. Germline values: CDR1 SGHDN, CDR2 FVKESK. The CDR3 totals 18 residues. V dropped 3 bases and J dropped 6; count of bases not matched to a gene: 12. Full variable domain (rest looked up from reference TRBV14 and TRBJ2-7): EAGVTQFPSHSVIEKGQTVTLRCDPISGHDNLYWYRRVMGKEIKFLLHFVKESKQDESGMPNNRFLAERTGGTYSTLKVQPAELEDSGVYFCASSHPNPGLAGGSEQYFGPGTRLTVT.

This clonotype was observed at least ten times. CDR3 in amino acids: CASSLNVLAGGSSYNEQFF. The CDR3 DNA reads TGTGCCAGCAGCCTTAATGTACTAGCGGGGGGTAGCTCCTACAATGAGCAGTTCTTC. The genes are TRBV11-2 and TRBJ2-1, with 12 bases matching TRBD2. The germline CDR1 and CDR2 sequences are SGHAT and FQNNGV. V shed 5 bases, J shed 0 bases, and the junction held 11 bases outside the gene matches. CDR3 length: 19 amino acids.

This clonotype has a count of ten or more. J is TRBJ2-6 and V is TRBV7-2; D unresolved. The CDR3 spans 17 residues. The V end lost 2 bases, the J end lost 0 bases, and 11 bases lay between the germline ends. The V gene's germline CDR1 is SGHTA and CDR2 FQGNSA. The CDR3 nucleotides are TGTGCCAGCAGCTTACAGGTTACATCCTCTGGGGCCAACGTCCTGACTTTC. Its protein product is CASSLQVTSSGANVLTF.

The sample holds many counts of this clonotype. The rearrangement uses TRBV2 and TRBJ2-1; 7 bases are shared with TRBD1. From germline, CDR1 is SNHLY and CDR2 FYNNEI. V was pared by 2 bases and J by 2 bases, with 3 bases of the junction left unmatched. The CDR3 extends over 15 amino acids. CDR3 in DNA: TGTGCCAGCAGTGAAAGACAGGGCCCCTACAATGAGCAGTTCTTC. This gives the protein CASSERQGPYNEQFF.